A selection of T cell receptor beta chains follows, all from one sample in a study of T cell repertoires in cytomegalovirus infection. No cognate antigen is known for these TCRs. TCRdb ran MiXCR on the reads and lists one entry per CDR3 protein. The data hold around 95,000 distinct CDR3 sequences, with approximately 30% observed a single time. The sample consisted of CD8+ T cells from cultured PBMCs, taken from culture after CMV antigen stimulation. These receptors all come from a human donor in good health (CMV status not recorded). Some clones in this sample may be carry-over from other donors' samples. The CDR3 runs from the conserved cysteine through the conserved F or W. A D gene is named only where the DNA matches it firmly. Not all rows give a size; the values are once, few, many and, for expanded clones, a class.

D: NA; V: TRBV27; J: TRBJ1-1; size: NA; CDR3: CASSSQTGSAEAFF; DNA: TGTGCCAGCAGTTCCCAGACAGGATCCGCTGAAGCTTTCTTT
D: NA; V: TRBV7-9; J: TRBJ2-7; size: many; CDR3: CASSSGGNPYEQYF; DNA: TGTGCCAGCAGCTCTGGTGGGAACCCTTACGAGCAGTACTTC
D: NA; V: TRBV18; J: TRBJ2-7; size: NA; CDR3: CASSPIFGTGHFLPEQYF; DNA: TGTGCCAGCTCACCAATTTTCGGGACGGGCCACTTCTTGCCCGAGCAGTACTTC
D: TRBD2; V: TRBV7-2; J: TRBJ2-1; size: NA; CDR3: CASSLVQTSEVRVF; DNA: TGTGCCAGCAGCTTAGTCCAGACTAGCGAGGTTCGGGTCTTC
D: TRBD1; V: TRBV12-3/TRBV12-4; J: TRBJ2-2; size: NA; CDR3: CASSSWGQGTGELFF; DNA: TGTGCCAGCAGTTCGTGGGGACAGGGGACCGGGGAGCTGTTTTTT
D: NA; V: TRBV12-3/TRBV12-4; J: TRBJ2-3; size: NA; CDR3: CASSLGPPRTDTQYF; DNA: TGTGCCAGCAGTTTAGGCCCTCCTCGCACAGATACGCAGTATTTT
D: NA; V: TRBV28; J: TRBJ1-2; size: few; CDR3: CASIADTGQGRDGYTF; DNA: TGTGCCAGCATCGCGGATACGGGTCAGGGGAGGGATGGCTACACCTTC
D: NA; V: TRBV15; J: TRBJ1-2; size: few; CDR3: CATSRSSGPNFYGYTF; DNA: TGTGCCACCAGCAGATCCTCAGGACCAAATTTCTATGGCTACACCTTC
D: TRBD2; V: TRBV28; J: TRBJ2-1; size: few; CDR3: CASTETSGGPYNEQFF; DNA: TGTGCCAGCACCGAAACTAGCGGGGGGCCCTACAATGAGCAGTTCTTC
D: NA; V: TRBV7-6; J: TRBJ2-7; size: many; CDR3: CASSEAGVYYEQYF; DNA: TGTGCCAGCAGCGAGGCAGGGGTTTACTACGAGCAGTACTTC
D: NA; V: TRBV28; J: TRBJ2-7; size: few; CDR3: CAISDSFPYEQYF; DNA: TGTGCCATATCGGACAGTTTTCCCTACGAGCAGTACTTC
D: TRBD1; V: TRBV9; J: TRBJ2-1; size: NA; CDR3: CASSVQGAGNEQFF; DNA: TGTGCCAGCAGCGTACAGGGGGCAGGGAATGAGCAGTTCTTC
D: NA; V: TRBV5-8; J: TRBJ2-3; size: NA; CDR3: CASSLGRADTQYF; DNA: TGTGCCAGCAGCTTGGGCAGGGCAGATACGCAGTATTTT
D: TRBD1; V: TRBV2; J: TRBJ2-5; size: NA; CDR3: CASSRQGGGETQYF; DNA: TGTGCCAGCAGCAGACAGGGGGGTGGGGAGACCCAGTACTTC
D: TRBD2; V: TRBV10-3; J: TRBJ2-5; size: few; CDR3: CAIGGLAGEETQYF; DNA: TGTGCCATCGGGGGACTAGCGGGGGAAGAGACCCAGTACTTC
D: TRBD1; V: TRBV11-2; J: TRBJ2-7; size: NA; CDR3: CASSLGEWETGDEQYF; DNA: TGTGCCAGCAGCTTAGGAGAATGGGAAACAGGGGACGAGCAGTACTTC
D: NA; V: TRBV5-1; J: TRBJ1-1; size: few; CDR3: CASSWGANTEAFF; DNA: TGCGCCAGCAGCTGGGGAGCTAACACTGAAGCTTTCTTT
D: TRBD1; V: TRBV11-2; J: TRBJ2-7; size: NA; CDR3: CASSLVWDREKYF; DNA: TGTGCCAGCAGCTTAGTTTGGGACAGGGAGAAGTACTTC
D: NA; V: TRBV19; J: TRBJ2-1; size: few; CDR3: CASSIDRGYEQFF; DNA: TGTGCCAGTAGTATAGACAGGGGCTATGAGCAGTTCTTC
D: NA; V: TRBV13; J: TRBJ1-1; size: NA; CDR3: CASSFLGAGSEAFF; DNA: TGTGCCAGCAGCTTTCTAGGGGCGGGGAGTGAAGCTTTCTTT
D: NA; V: TRBV7-9; J: TRBJ1-2; size: NA; CDR3: CASSLDDTDNYGYTF; DNA: TGTGCCAGCAGCTTAGATGACACCGATAACTATGGCTACACCTTC
D: TRBD1; V: TRBV7-9; J: TRBJ1-2; size: many; CDR3: CASSSGQALFTF; DNA: TGTGCCAGCAGCTCCGGACAGGCCCTCTTCACCTTC
D: NA; V: TRBV18; J: TRBJ1-2; size: NA; CDR3: CASSPKQRNGYTF; DNA: TGTGCCAGCTCACCAAAACAGAGAAATGGCTACACCTTC
D: TRBD1; V: TRBV28; J: TRBJ1-2; size: many; CDR3: CASSPGQGQSSFYGYTF; DNA: TGTGCCAGCAGTCCAGGACAGGGTCAGTCCTCCTTCTATGGCTACACCTTC
D: TRBD1; V: TRBV4-1; J: TRBJ2-1; size: few; CDR3: CASSQSPGQSSYNEQFF; DNA: TGCGCCAGCAGCCAATCCCCGGGACAGAGCTCCTACAATGAGCAGTTCTTC
D: NA; V: TRBV7-6; J: TRBJ1-1; size: many; CDR3: CASSLTANTEAFF; DNA: TGTGCCAGCAGCTTAACCGCGAACACTGAAGCTTTCTTT
D: NA; V: TRBV4-2; J: TRBJ2-3; size: NA; CDR3: CASSQAPWRSSTDTQYF; DNA: TGTGCCAGCAGCCAGGCACCTTGGCGGTCCAGCACAGATACGCAGTATTTT
D: TRBD1; V: TRBV5-1; J: TRBJ1-2; size: few; CDR3: CASSFTRQGSNYGYTF; DNA: TGCGCCAGCAGCTTCACACGACAGGGTTCCAACTATGGCTACACCTTC
D: NA; V: TRBV7-9; J: TRBJ1-1; size: few; CDR3: CASSSGEQGLNTEAFF; DNA: TGTGCCAGCAGCTCTGGAGAACAGGGATTGAACACTGAAGCTTTCTTT
D: TRBD2; V: TRBV5-8; J: TRBJ2-1; size: NA; CDR3: CASRHRGSGGPYNEQFF; DNA: TGTGCCAGCAGGCACCGGGGGAGCGGGGGGCCTTACAATGAGCAGTTCTTC
D: TRBD2; V: TRBV27; J: TRBJ2-1; size: NA; CDR3: CASSSIGLAGAQVEQFF; DNA: TGTGCCAGCAGTTCCATCGGACTAGCGGGGGCACAAGTGGAGCAGTTCTTC
D: NA; V: TRBV7-8; J: TRBJ1-2; size: NA; CDR3: CASSATGALEYGYTF; DNA: TGTGCCAGCAGCGCAACGGGCGCCCTGGAGTATGGCTACACCTTC
D: TRBD2; V: TRBV5-6; J: TRBJ2-1; size: NA; CDR3: CASSFFGSGGFYNEQFF; DNA: TGTGCCAGCAGCTTCTTTGGTAGCGGGGGGTTCTACAATGAGCAGTTCTTC
D: NA; V: TRBV12-3/TRBV12-4; J: TRBJ1-1; size: NA; CDR3: CASIVAREAFF; DNA: TGTGCCAGCATTGTGGCCAGGGAAGCTTTCTTT
D: NA; V: TRBV4-1; J: TRBJ1-3; size: NA; CDR3: CASSQPLDTIYF; DNA: TGCGCCAGCAGCCAACCACTAGACACCATATATTTT
D: NA; V: TRBV27; J: TRBJ2-7; size: few; CDR3: CASSFLTGQYTEQYF; DNA: TGTGCCAGCAGTTTTCTCACAGGGCAATATACCGAGCAGTACTTC
D: TRBD1; V: TRBV11-2; J: TRBJ1-2; size: medium-sized; CDR3: CASSLYFSRTGGDYGYTF; DNA: TGTGCCAGCAGCTTATATTTTTCGAGGACAGGGGGGGACTATGGCTACACCTTC
D: NA; V: TRBV11-1; J: TRBJ2-5; size: NA; CDR3: CASSSLVETQYF; DNA: TGTGCCAGCAGCTCCCTGGTGGAGACCCAGTACTTC
D: NA; V: TRBV19; J: TRBJ1-5; size: NA; CDR3: CASHQGGSGNQPQHF; DNA: TGTGCCAGCCATCAAGGAGGGTCTGGCAATCAGCCCCAGCATTTT
D: NA; V: TRBV7-8; J: TRBJ2-5; size: medium-sized; CDR3: CASSFAGGGPETQYF; DNA: TGTGCCAGCAGCTTTGCTGGTGGGGGGCCAGAGACCCAGTACTTC
D: TRBD1; V: TRBV7-8; J: TRBJ2-1; size: few; CDR3: CASSQNAQGVFDEQFF; DNA: TGTGCCAGCAGTCAAAACGCACAGGGGGTATTCGATGAGCAGTTCTTC
D: NA; V: TRBV12-3/TRBV12-4; J: TRBJ1-1; size: NA; CDR3: CASSRVTEAFF; DNA: TGTGCCAGCAGTCGAGTTACTGAAGCTTTCTTT
D: TRBD1; V: TRBV14; J: TRBJ2-5; size: few; CDR3: CASSQWDRAQETQYF; DNA: TGTGCCAGCAGCCAATGGGACAGGGCCCAAGAGACCCAGTACTTC
D: NA; V: TRBV6-1; J: TRBJ2-6; size: many; CDR3: CASSERGASGANVLTF; DNA: TGTGCCAGCAGTGAACGAGGGGCATCTGGGGCCAACGTCCTGACTTTC
D: NA; V: TRBV12-3/TRBV12-4; J: TRBJ2-5; size: few; CDR3: CASSSTGTGFQETQYF; DNA: TGTGCCAGCAGTTCCACCGGGACGGGTTTTCAAGAGACCCAGTACTTC
D: NA; V: TRBV28; J: TRBJ1-4; size: many; CDR3: CASSRTLDEKLFF; DNA: TGTGCCAGCAGCAGAACCCTGGATGAAAAACTGTTTTTT
D: NA; V: TRBV4-1; J: TRBJ1-1; size: NA; CDR3: CASSRVVGTEAFF; DNA: TGCGCCAGCAGCCGAGTTGTAGGGACTGAAGCTTTCTTT
D: NA; V: TRBV4-1; J: TRBJ1-1; size: few; CDR3: CASSQDGLYTEAFF; DNA: TGCGCCAGCAGCCAAGATGGCCTTTACACTGAAGCTTTCTTT